Following are 16 T cell receptor beta chains from one sample sequenced in a study of identical twins (dated by TCRdb to the mid-2010s). The method was 5' RACE. Sequenced using an Illumina HiSeq 2000. The raw public data were reprocessed by TCRdb itself: fastp quality trimming at Q25, MiXCR clonotype calling, in-frame beta chains only. Rows are unified per CDR3 protein, each entry keeping the most common DNA and genes. This sample holds 600,000 to 800,000 distinct CDR3 sequences; around 20% were observed only once. In total, the top ten clones hold approximately 4.5% of the sample. In addition, the sample was reused for a study of T cells expressing NK-cell markers.

Sequenced input: PBMCs. The receptors were gathered from a woman aged 18-29 years in good health.

This rearrangement joins TRBV30 to TRBJ2-3, with D unresolved. CDR1 GTSNPN and CDR2 SVGIG come from the germline V gene (reference sequence). V was trimmed by 3 bases and J by 2 bases, leaving 15 bases between them. The CDR3 sequence is 15 residues long. The CDR3 region is CAWSAHRGPTDTQYF. CDR3 nucleotides: TGTGCCTGGAGCGCTCATAGAGGCCCCACAGATACGCAGTATTTT.

This clonotype was found a few times. The chain employs TRBV9 and TRBJ2-1; 12 bases fit TRBD2. The germline gives CDR1 SGDLS, CDR2 YYNGEE. This CDR3 spans 16 amino acids. The trim removed 3 bases at V and 8 bases at J, leaving 9 bases unmatched. In DNA form, the CDR3 reads TGTGCCAGCAGCGCCCTTACTAGCGGGAGGAGAGATGAGCAGTTCTTC. It translates to CASSALTSGRRDEQFF.

The table lists this clonotype with a few counts. The V call is TRBV2, the J call TRBJ1-6; D not resolved. This CDR3 has 13 residues. Trimming stripped 7 bases from V and 2 bases from J, with 6 bases between. CDR1 is SNHLY and CDR2 is FYNNEI in the germline V gene. The chain's CDR3 is CASMQTYNSPLHF. The DNA for the CDR3 is TGTGCCAGCATGCAAACCTATAATTCACCCCTCCACTTT.

For the CDR3, the DNA is TGTGCCAGCCAGGGACGTACAGATACGCAGTATTTT. This codes for CASQGRTDTQYF. The chain couples TRBV6-5 to TRBJ2-3, with D tentatively TRBD1 or TRBD2 (5 bases each). This CDR3 contains 12 residues. Germline lookup yields CDR1 MNHEY and CDR2 SVGAGI. The V end lost 8 bases, the J end lost 3 bases, and 9 bases lay between the germline ends.

This clonotype was detected a few times. The chain is built from TRBV24-1 and TRBJ2-1; D is possibly TRBD1 or TRBD2 (6 bases each). Trimming removed 2 bases from V and 12 bases from J, with 19 bases in between. Germline V gene lookup returns CDR1 KGHDR and CDR2 SFDVKD. The CDR3 runs to 15 residues. The CDR3, as DNA: TGTGCCACCAGTGATTCGGGGGCAAGTAATAACGGGCAGTTCTTC. Protein: CATSDSGASNNGQFF.

This clonotype was counted a few times. The V call is TRBV20-1, the J call TRBJ2-5; possible D gene TRBD2, 6 bases. Trimming stripped 3 bases from V and 4 bases from J, with 12 bases between. This CDR3 comprises 13 residues. The germline CDR1 and CDR2 sequences are DFQATT and SNEGSKA (reference sequence). This chain's CDR3 is CSASPREVETQYF. CDR3 nucleotide sequence: TGCAGTGCTAGCCCAAGGGAGGTAGAGACCCAGTACTTC.

The chain couples TRBV6-1 to TRBJ2-1, with 7 nucleotides matching TRBD2. Trimming at V came to 7 bases and at J to 10 bases, leaving 4 bases not matched to a gene. From germline, CDR1 is MNHNS and CDR2 SASEGT. This CDR3 comprises 11 residues. The CDR3: CASIFSGEQFF. The DNA of the CDR3 is TGTGCCAGCATCTTTAGCGGGGAGCAGTTCTTC.

The chain is built from TRBV20-1 and TRBJ2-7; 12 bases fit TRBD2. CDR3 length: 13 residues. Trimming removed 6 bases from V and 5 bases from J; junction bases left unmatched: 5. From germline, CDR1 is DFQATT and CDR2 SNEGSKA (reference sequence). CDR3 DNA: TGCAGTGCCGCTAGCGGGGGGGAGGACGAGCAGTACTTC. Translated, it gives CSAASGGEDEQYF.

This clonotype has a count of ten or more. The chain recombines TRBV25-1 with TRBJ2-7; TRBD1 is a possible D gene (7 bases). CDR3 size: 13 residues. In germline, CDR1 is MGHDK, CDR2 SYGVNS. V was cut by 9 bases and J by 4 bases, with 16 bases left in between. CDR3 region: CAREGAGSYEQYF. The CDR3 coding sequence is TGTGCCAGGGAGGGGGCCGGATCTTACGAGCAGTACTTC.

This chain connects TRBV20-1 to TRBJ2-2, with TRBD2 identical over 10 bases. J gave up 7 bases and V 3 bases, and 5 bases lay outside the gene matches. Germline assignment: CDR1 DFQATT and CDR2 SNEGSKA (reference sequence). The CDR3 has 14 residues. CDR3 bases: TGCAGTGCTAGTTCTAGCGGGAGAGACGGGGAGCTGTTTTTT. Translation gives CSASSSGRDGELFF.

This chain uses TRBV4-1 with TRBJ2-7; 9 bases agree with TRBD2. Germline assignment: CDR1 MGHRA and CDR2 YSYEKL. The CDR3 consists of 16 residues. J lost 3 bases, V lost 0 bases, and 6 bases had no gene match. The CDR3 DNA sequence: TGCGCCAGCAGCCAAGATGTGCGGGGGGGCCTCTACGAGCAGTACTTC. Its protein is CASSQDVRGGLYEQYF.

The DNA for the CDR3 is TGTGCCAGCAGAGCGGTCCGGGACGAGCAGTACTTC. It translates to CASRAVRDEQYF. This chain uses TRBV28 with TRBJ2-7; D may be TRBD2 (5 bases). The CDR3 consists of 12 residues. Trimming removed 6 bases at V and 5 bases at J, with 11 bases between. The germline V gene has CDR1 MDHEN and CDR2 SYDVKM.

The gene calls are TRBV7-9 and TRBJ2-1, with D perhaps TRBD1 (6 bases). CDR1 is SEHNR and CDR2 is FQNEAQ in the germline V gene (reference sequence). Trimming removed 5 bases from V and 2 bases from J, with 16 bases in between. The CDR3 spans 16 residues. The CDR3 DNA is TGTGCCAGCAGCCCCCGGACAGATGAAACCTACAATGAGCAGTTCTTC. It encodes CASSPRTDETYNEQFF.

The chain employs TRBV4-3 and TRBJ1-2; no reliable D call. CDR3 length: 15 residues. Deletions cut 0 bases from V and 2 bases from J, with 10 bases between. The germline V gene encodes CDR1 LGHNA and CDR2 YSLEER. The CDR3 reads CASSQDVRENYGYTF. The CDR3 DNA reads as TGCGCCAGCAGCCAAGATGTACGGGAAAACTATGGCTACACCTTC.

V usage is TRBV12-3 or TRBV12-4 and J usage is TRBJ1-5, with D hard to call. This CDR3 comprises 15 residues. Deletions cut 2 bases from V and 3 bases from J, with 11 bases between. The CDR3 sequence: CASSLSSDFNQPQHF. The CDR3 nucleotides are TGTGCCAGCAGTTTATCTTCGGACTTCAATCAGCCCCAGCATTTT.

This clonotype occurred a few times. The rearrangement joins TRBV20-1 to TRBJ2-2, with TRBD1 as a possible D gene (5 bases). The CDR3 has 14 amino acids. V gave up 0 bases and J gave up 5 bases, with 10 bases separating them. Germline lookup yields CDR1 DFQATT and CDR2 SNEGSKA (reference sequence). The CDR3 here is CSARDPSGTGELFF. The DNA for the CDR3 is TGCAGTGCTAGAGATCCTTCAGGGACCGGGGAGCTGTTTTTT.